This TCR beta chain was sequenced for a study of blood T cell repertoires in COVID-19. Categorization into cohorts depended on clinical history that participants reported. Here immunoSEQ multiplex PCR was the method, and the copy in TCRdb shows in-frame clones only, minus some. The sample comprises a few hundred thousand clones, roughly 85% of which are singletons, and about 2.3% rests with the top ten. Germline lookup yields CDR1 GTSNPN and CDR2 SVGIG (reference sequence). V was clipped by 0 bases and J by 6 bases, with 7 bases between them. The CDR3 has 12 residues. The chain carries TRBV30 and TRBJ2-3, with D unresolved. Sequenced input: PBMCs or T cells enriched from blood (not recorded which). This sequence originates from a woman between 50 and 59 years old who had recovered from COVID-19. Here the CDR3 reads CAWSVMRDTQYF. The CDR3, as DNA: TGTGCCTGGAGTGTAATGAGGGATACGCAGTATTTT.